Shown below are 25 T cell receptor beta chains from a single sample sequenced in a study of breast tumors, draining lymph nodes, adjacent tissues. MiXCR was run by TCRdb on the multiplex PCR reads, yielding one entry per CDR3 protein. The sample lists 70,000 to 95,000 distinct CDR3 sequences; approximately 20% were seen once. Samples came from axillary lymph nodes draining the breast cancer. Sequenced material: axillary lymph node tissue. The receptors here all came from a female donor with breast cancer. Some clones in this sample may be carry-over from other donors' samples.

This clonotype was counted ten times or more. The CDR3 sequence is CASSLAGDQPQHF. In DNA form, the CDR3 reads TGCGCCAGCAGCTTGGCAGGGGATCAGCCCCAGCATTTT. This chain connects TRBV5-1 to TRBJ1-5, with TRBD1 as a possible D gene (6 bases). Germline V CDR1 and CDR2: SGHRS, YFSETQ. CDR3 length equals 13 residues. V lost 0 bases to trimming and J lost 5 bases, with 6 bases between them.

Details on this clonotype: A much larger clone differs from this one at a single base, so this may be a read error. J is TRBJ2-3 and V is TRBV5-6; TRBD2 agrees at 7 bases. Germline CDR1 and CDR2: SGHDT and YYEEEE. This CDR3 is 15 amino acids long. Written as DNA, the CDR3 is TGTGCCAGCAGCTTGTTGATAGCGGGCACAGGTACGCAGTATTTT. Its translation: CASSLLIAGTGTQYF.

This clonotype came up many times. The rearrangement links TRBV20-1 to TRBJ1-6; the D gene is possibly TRBD1 (5 bases). Germline V gene lookup returns CDR1 DFQATT and CDR2 SNEGSKA (reference sequence). V shed 0 bases and J shed 3 bases, with 9 bases lying between them. The CDR3 length is 15 residues. The CDR3 spells CSARDIDSYNSPLHF. CDR3 in DNA: TGCAGTGCTAGAGATATCGACAGCTATAATTCACCCCTCCACTTT.

This clonotype showed up many times. The CDR3 nucleotides are TGCGCCAGCAGCCAGGTCGGACTTGGCGATACGCAGTATTTT. Protein: CASSQVGLGDTQYF. The chain recombines TRBV4-3 with TRBJ2-3; D may be TRBD2 (5 bases). The CDR3 contains 14 residues. Trimming removed 3 bases from V and 6 bases from J, with 13 bases in between. Germline lookup yields CDR1 LGHNA and CDR2 YSLEER.

This clonotype showed up many times. This chain uses TRBV20-1 with TRBJ2-7; no clear D gene. Germline assignment: CDR1 DFQATT and CDR2 SNEGSKA (reference sequence). Trimming cost V 3 bases and J 3 bases, with 12 bases left between them. The CDR3 has 13 residues. CDR3 DNA: TGCAGTGCTAGTTATCACAGCCACTACGAGCAGTACTTC. Its translation: CSASYHSHYEQYF.

This clonotype occurred many times. J is TRBJ2-3 and V is TRBV12-3 or TRBV12-4; no clear D. Trimming left V 7 bases short and J 1 base short, with 12 bases between. The CDR3 contains 14 residues. The CDR3 protein is CASNDPRGTDTQYF. CDR3 coding DNA: TGTGCCAGCAACGACCCCCGGGGCACAGATACGCAGTATTTT.

This clonotype showed up many times. The chain carries TRBV14 and TRBJ2-3; the match to TRBD2 covers 14 bases. With V trimmed by 4 bases and J by 5 bases, 8 bases remained unmatched. The germline gives CDR1 SGHDN, CDR2 FVKESK. The CDR3 is 17 amino acids. CDR3 sequence: CASSPRLAGGSRDTQYF. In DNA form, the CDR3 reads TGTGCCAGCAGCCCGAGACTAGCGGGAGGGTCACGAGATACGCAGTATTTT.

Ten or more counts support this clonotype. The V call is TRBV19, the J call TRBJ1-5; D unclear. Trimming removed 0 bases at V and 5 bases at J, with 11 bases between. The CDR3 has 15 amino acids. Germline V CDR1 and CDR2: LNHDA, SQIVND (reference sequence). CDR3 nucleotide sequence: TGTGCCAGTAGTATAGACGGAGGTGACTATCAGCCCCAGCATTTT. Residues: CASSIDGGDYQPQHF.

This clonotype has a count of ten or more. The chain is built from TRBV9 and TRBJ1-4; the D is unclear. Germline V CDR1 and CDR2: SGDLS, YYNGEE. The CDR3 consists of 12 residues. Between the trimmed V and J ends, which lost 4 bases and 5 bases, there was a span of 6 bases. In DNA, the CDR3 is TGTGCCAGCAGCCAGAAGAATGAAAAACTGTTTTTT. Translated, it gives CASSQKNEKLFF.

Turning to this clonotype: One base away lies a much larger clone, so this may be a sequencing read error. The V call is TRBV6-5, the J call TRBJ2-7, with 8 bases matching TRBD2. The germline V gene encodes CDR1 MNHEY and CDR2 SVGAGI. The CDR3 consists of 17 residues. CDR3 sequence (DNA): TGTTCCAGCAGTACCAGACTAGCGCCCTTTTCCGGCTACGAGCAGTACTTC. Its translation is CSSSTRLAPFSGYEQYF.

Many counts were recorded for this clonotype. This chain links TRBV7-2 with TRBJ2-1, with TRBD1 identical over 8 bases. The V gene's germline CDR1 is SGHTA and CDR2 FQGNSA. V lost 5 bases to trimming and J lost 3 bases; unmatched junction nucleotides: 6. CDR3 length: 15 residues. CDR3 residues: CASSKFGTGYNEQFF. In DNA form, the CDR3 reads TGTGCCAGCAGCAAGTTCGGGACAGGCTACAATGAGCAGTTCTTC.

Concerning this clonotype itself: A single base separates this from a much larger clone, so it may be a read error. The chain uses TRBV11-2 and TRBJ2-3; the match to TRBD2 covers 7 bases. The CDR3 covers 14 residues. CDR1 is SGHAT and CDR2 is FQNNGV in the germline V gene. In DNA form, the CDR3 reads TGTGCCAGCAGCTTAGCCGCGGGAGCAGATACGCAGTGTTTT. Its translation: CASSLAAGADTQCF.

The CDR3 loop reads CASSPQGSNYGYTF. For the CDR3, the DNA is TGTGCCAGCTCACCTCAAGGGTCTAACTATGGCTACACCTTC. The chain links TRBV18 to TRBJ1-2; D gene uncertain. In germline, CDR1 is KGHSH, CDR2 LQKENI. V was shortened by 3 bases and J by 0 bases, with 8 bases between the two germline ends. CDR3 size: 14 residues.

This clonotype was picked up many times. The gene calls are TRBV12-3 or TRBV12-4 and TRBJ1-3; a weak D match, TRBD1 (5 bases). This CDR3 spans 18 amino acids. The V end lost 4 bases, the J end lost 0 bases, and 19 bases lay between the germline ends. The CDR3 is CASSSRLTARGSGNTIYF. CDR3 in DNA: TGTGCCAGCAGTTCCCGATTAACAGCTAGGGGCTCTGGAAACACCATATATTTT.

This rearrangement joins TRBV27 to TRBJ1-2; TRBD1 matches at 9 bases. Trimming at V came to 6 bases and at J to 5 bases, leaving 13 bases not matched to a gene. Germline V gene data show CDR1 as MNHEY and CDR2 as SMNVEV (reference sequence). The CDR3 consists of 16 residues. This chain's CDR3 is CASRPSSQGARYGYTF. In DNA form, the CDR3 reads TGTGCCAGCAGGCCCTCCTCACAGGGGGCTCGGTATGGCTACACCTTC.

The chain couples TRBV11-2 to TRBJ2-4, with D perhaps matching TRBD1 or TRBD2 (5 bases each). V lost 2 bases and J 9 bases, leaving 8 bases between the germline ends. The CDR3 has 12 amino acids. From germline, CDR1 is SGHAT and CDR2 FQNNGV. The DNA for the CDR3 is TGTGCCAGCAGCTTACAGGGAGTCATTCAGTACTTC. Residues: CASSLQGVIQYF.

On this clonotype itself: This sequence may be a read error, since a much larger clone differs from it by one base. The V and J genes are TRBV28 and TRBJ2-7; tentatively, D is TRBD1 (6 bases). The germline V and J ends were trimmed by 8 bases and 7 bases, with 12 bases remaining between them. The length of the CDR3 is 11 residues. Germline V gives CDR1 MDHEN, CDR2 SYDVKM. The CDR3 sequence is CASGSGTEQYF. The CDR3, as DNA: TGTGCCAGCGGTTCAGGGACAGAGCAGTACTTC.

This chain links TRBV7-8 with TRBJ2-5, with a weak D call TRBD1 (5 bases). This CDR3 region has 14 residues. The germline V and J ends were trimmed by 8 bases and 5 bases, with 18 bases remaining between them. Looked up from germline, CDR1 is SGHVS and CDR2 is FQNEAQ. The CDR3 reads CASRIQGSRETQYF. CDR3 DNA sequence: TGTGCCAGCCGAATCCAGGGATCCAGGGAGACCCAGTACTTC.

This clonotype was seen a few times. The genes are TRBV4-3 and TRBJ2-4; TRBD2 is a possible D gene (6 bases). The CDR3 sequence is 16 residues long. Germline values: CDR1 LGHNA, CDR2 YSLEER. Trimming shortened V by 3 bases and J by 2 bases, and 14 bases separated the two germline ends. In nucleotides, the CDR3 is TGCGCCAGCAGCCATGGTCCTAGCGCTTCCAAAAACATTCAGTACTTC. Translated: CASSHGPSASKNIQYF.

As concerns this clonotype: At one end the junction does not follow the germline gene, possibly because of a read error. The rearrangement links TRBV19 to TRBJ2-1, with TRBD2 identical over 12 bases. Germline CDR1 is LNHDA and CDR2 is SQIVND (reference sequence). The CDR3 extends over 17 amino acids. The CDR3 region is CASRGGLAGSLYNEQSF. CDR3 nucleotide sequence: TGTGCCAGTAGAGGAGGACTAGCGGGAAGTTTGTACAATGAGCAGTCCTTC. The whole variable domain, remainder taken from reference TRBV19 and TRBJ2-1, is DGGITQSPKYLFRKEGQNVTLSCEQNLNHDAMYWYRQDPGQGLRLIYYSQIVNDFQKGDIAEGYSVSREKKESFPLTVTSAQKNPTAFYLCASRGGLAGSLYNEQSFGPGTRLTVL.

About this clonotype: The missing conserved phenylalanine or tryptophan at the end of this CDR3 makes a read error likely. It is unclear where the CDR3 begins or ends on the DNA, so no DNA is shown, and the CDR3 is as TCRdb lists it. V is TRBV7-3 and J is TRBJ2-2; the table's D call TRBD1 went unverified against the DNA. The germline gives CDR1 SGHTA, CDR2 FQGTGA. The CDR3 is 18 amino acids in total, end residues counted. CDR3 in amino acids: CASSLVPRGPANTGELLV.

This clonotype occurred many times. V is TRBV25-1 and J is TRBJ1-2; D may be TRBD1 (6 bases). Germline V gives CDR1 MGHDK, CDR2 SYGVNS. V was pared by 5 bases and J by 6 bases, with 16 bases between. This CDR3 region has 14 residues. This chain's CDR3 is CASSPRVGGNGYTF. The CDR3 nucleotides read TGTGCCAGCAGTCCCCGGGTGGGGGGCAATGGCTACACCTTC.

The CDR3 is CASSSGTGNQPQHF. CDR3 coding DNA: TGTGCCAGCAGCTCCGGGACCGGCAATCAGCCCCAGCATTTT. The chain recombines TRBV28 with TRBJ1-5; perhaps TRBD1 as D (5 bases). The CDR3 sequence is 14 residues long. Germline CDR1 reads MDHEN; CDR2 reads SYDVKM. V dropped 6 bases and J dropped 2 bases, with 11 bases sitting between them.

This clonotype was seen many times. The chain has TRBV20-1 and TRBJ2-7; D not certain. Germline V lookup: CDR1 DFQATT, CDR2 SNEGSKA (reference sequence). Trimming shortened V by 3 bases and J by 2 bases, and 8 bases separated the two germline ends. The CDR3 is 12 amino acids. The CDR3 loop is CSARSATYEQYF. The CDR3, as DNA: TGCAGTGCTAGGTCAGCGACCTACGAGCAGTACTTC.

This clonotype was picked up many times. The rearrangement links TRBV9 to TRBJ1-2; 8 positions agree with TRBD1. In germline, CDR1 is SGDLS, CDR2 YYNGEE. After removal of 4 bases from V and 0 bases from J, the junction contained 5 bases not matched to a gene. The CDR3 sequence is 15 residues long. The CDR3 protein is CASSPGTGTNYGYTF. In DNA, the CDR3 is TGTGCCAGCAGCCCTGGGACAGGTACTAACTATGGCTACACCTTC.